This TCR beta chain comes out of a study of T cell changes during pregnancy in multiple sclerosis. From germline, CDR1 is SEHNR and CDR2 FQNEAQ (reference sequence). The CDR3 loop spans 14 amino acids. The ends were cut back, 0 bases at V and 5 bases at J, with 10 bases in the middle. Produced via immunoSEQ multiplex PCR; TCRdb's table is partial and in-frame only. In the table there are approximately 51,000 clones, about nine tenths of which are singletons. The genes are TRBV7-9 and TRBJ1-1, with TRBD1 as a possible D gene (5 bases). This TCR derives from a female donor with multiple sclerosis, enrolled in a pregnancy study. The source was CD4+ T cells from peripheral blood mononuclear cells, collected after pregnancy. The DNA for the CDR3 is TGTGCCAGCAGCTTAGCAGGGGTTGAGACTGAAGCTTTCTTT. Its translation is CASSLAGVETEAFF.